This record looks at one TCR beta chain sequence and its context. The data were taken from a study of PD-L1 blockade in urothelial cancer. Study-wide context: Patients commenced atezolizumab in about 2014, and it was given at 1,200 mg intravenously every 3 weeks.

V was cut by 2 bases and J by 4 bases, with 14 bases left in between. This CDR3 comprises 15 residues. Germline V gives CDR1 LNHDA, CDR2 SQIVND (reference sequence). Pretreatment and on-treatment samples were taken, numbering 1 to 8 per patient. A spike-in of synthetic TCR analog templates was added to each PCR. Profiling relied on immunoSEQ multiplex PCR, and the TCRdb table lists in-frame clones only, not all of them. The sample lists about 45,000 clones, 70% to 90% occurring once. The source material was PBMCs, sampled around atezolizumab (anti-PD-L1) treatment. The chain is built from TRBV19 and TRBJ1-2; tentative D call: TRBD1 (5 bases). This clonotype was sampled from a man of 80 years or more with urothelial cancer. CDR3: CASSIPGGSSYGYTF. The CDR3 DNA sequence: TGTGCCAGTAGTATACCGGGGGGGAGCTCCTATGGCTACACCTTC.